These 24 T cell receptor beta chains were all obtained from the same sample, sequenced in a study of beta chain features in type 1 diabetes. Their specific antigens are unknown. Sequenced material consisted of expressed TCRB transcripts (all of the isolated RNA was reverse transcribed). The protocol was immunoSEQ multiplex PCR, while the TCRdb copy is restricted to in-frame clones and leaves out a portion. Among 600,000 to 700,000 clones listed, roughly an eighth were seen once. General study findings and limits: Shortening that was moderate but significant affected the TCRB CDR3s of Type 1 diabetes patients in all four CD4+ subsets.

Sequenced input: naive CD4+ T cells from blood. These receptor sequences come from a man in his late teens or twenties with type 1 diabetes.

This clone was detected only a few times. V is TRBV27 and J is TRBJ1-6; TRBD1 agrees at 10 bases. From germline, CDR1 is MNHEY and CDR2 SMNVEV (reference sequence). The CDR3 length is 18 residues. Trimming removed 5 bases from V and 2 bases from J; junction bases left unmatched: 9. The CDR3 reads CASSVTGGGGPYNSPLHF. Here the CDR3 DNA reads TGTGCCAGCAGTGTGACAGGGGGCGGGGGTCCCTATAATTCACCCCTCCACTTT.

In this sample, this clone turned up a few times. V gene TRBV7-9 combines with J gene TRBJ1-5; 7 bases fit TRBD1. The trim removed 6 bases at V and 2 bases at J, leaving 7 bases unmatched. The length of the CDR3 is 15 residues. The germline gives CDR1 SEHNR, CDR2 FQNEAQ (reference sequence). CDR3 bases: TGTGCCAGCAGTTTTGACAGGGCGGGCAATCAGCCCCAGCATTTT. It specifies CASSFDRAGNQPQHF.

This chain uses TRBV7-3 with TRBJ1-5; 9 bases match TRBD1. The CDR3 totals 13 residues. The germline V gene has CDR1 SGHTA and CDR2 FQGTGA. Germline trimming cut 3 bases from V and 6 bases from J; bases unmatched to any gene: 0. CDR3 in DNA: TGTGCCAGCAGCTTGGACAGGGGTCAGCCCCAGCATTTT. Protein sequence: CASSLDRGQPQHF. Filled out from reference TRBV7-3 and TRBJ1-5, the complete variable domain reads GAGVSQTPSNKVTEKGKYVELRCDPISGHTALYWYRQSLGQGPEFLIYFQGTGAADDSGLPNDRFFAVRPEGSVSTLKIQRTERGDSAVYLCASSLDRGQPQHFGDGTRLSIL.

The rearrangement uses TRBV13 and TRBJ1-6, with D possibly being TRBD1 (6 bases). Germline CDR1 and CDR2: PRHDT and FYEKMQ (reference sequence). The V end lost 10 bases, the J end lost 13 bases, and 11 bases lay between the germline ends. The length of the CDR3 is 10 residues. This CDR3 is CAIRGQPLHF. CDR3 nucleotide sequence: TGTGCCATACGGGGGCAGCCCCTCCACTTT.

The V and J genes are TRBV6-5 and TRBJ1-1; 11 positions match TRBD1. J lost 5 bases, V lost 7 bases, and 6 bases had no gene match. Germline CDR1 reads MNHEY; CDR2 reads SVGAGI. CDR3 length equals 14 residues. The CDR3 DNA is TGTGCCAGCACCGGACAGGGGGCATTAACTGAAGCTTTCTTT. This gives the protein CASTGQGALTEAFF.

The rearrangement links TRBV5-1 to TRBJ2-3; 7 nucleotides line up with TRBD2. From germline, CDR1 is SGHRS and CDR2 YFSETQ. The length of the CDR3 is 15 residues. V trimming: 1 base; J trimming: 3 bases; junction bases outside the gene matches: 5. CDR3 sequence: CASSLSGEGTDTQYF. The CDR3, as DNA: TGCGCCAGCAGCTTGTCCGGGGAGGGAACAGATACGCAGTATTTT.

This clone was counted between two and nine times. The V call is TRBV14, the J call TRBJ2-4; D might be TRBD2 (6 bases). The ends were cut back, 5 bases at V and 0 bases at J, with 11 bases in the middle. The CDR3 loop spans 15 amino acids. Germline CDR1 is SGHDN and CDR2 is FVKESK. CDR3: CASSSSGGAKNIQYF. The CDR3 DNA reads TGTGCCAGCAGCTCTTCCGGGGGAGCCAAAAACATTCAGTACTTC.

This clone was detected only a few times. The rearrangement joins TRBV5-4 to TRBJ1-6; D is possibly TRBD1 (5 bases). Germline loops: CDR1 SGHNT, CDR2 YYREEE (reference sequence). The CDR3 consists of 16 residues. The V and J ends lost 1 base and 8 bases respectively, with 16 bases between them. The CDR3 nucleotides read TGTGCCAGCAGCTTGATGAACAGGAACGATTATTCACCCCTCCACTTT. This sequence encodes CASSLMNRNDYSPLHF.

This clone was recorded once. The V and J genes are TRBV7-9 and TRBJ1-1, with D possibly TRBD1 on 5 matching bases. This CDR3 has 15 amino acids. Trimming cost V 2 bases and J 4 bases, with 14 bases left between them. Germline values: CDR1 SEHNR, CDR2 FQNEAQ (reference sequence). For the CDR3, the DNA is TGTGCCAGCAGCTTACGGCCAGGGAAGGGCACTGAAGCTTTCTTT. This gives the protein CASSLRPGKGTEAFF.

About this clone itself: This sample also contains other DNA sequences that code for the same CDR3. CDR3 sequence: CASSREETQYF. CDR3 nucleotides: TGTGCCAGCTCACGGGAAGAGACCCAGTACTTC. The V and J genes are TRBV18 and TRBJ2-5; no clear D. The germline V gene has CDR1 KGHSH and CDR2 LQKENI. The germline V and J ends were trimmed by 4 bases and 3 bases, with 3 bases remaining between them. The CDR3 is 11 residues long.

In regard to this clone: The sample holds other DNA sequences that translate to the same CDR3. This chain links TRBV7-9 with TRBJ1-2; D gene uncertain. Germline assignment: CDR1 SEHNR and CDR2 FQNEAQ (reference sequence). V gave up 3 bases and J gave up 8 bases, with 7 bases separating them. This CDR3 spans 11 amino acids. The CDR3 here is CASSLVDGYTF. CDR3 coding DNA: TGTGCCAGCAGCTTGGTAGACGGCTACACCTTC.

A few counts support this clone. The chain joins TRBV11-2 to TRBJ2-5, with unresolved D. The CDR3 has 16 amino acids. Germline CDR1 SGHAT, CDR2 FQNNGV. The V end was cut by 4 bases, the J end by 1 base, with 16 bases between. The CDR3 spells CASSSRPAGLQETQYF. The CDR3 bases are TGTGCCAGCAGCTCCCGACCAGCAGGTCTCCAAGAGACCCAGTACTTC.

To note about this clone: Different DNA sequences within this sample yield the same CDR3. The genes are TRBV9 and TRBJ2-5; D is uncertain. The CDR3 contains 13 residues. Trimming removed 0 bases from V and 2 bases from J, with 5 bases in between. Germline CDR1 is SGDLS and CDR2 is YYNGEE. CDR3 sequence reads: CASSVGQQETQYF. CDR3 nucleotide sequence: TGTGCCAGCAGCGTAGGGCAACAAGAGACCCAGTACTTC. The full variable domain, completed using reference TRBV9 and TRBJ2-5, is DSGVTQTPKHLITATGQRVTLRCSPRSGDLSVYWYQQSLDQGLQFLIQYYNGEERAKGNILERFSAQQFPDLHSELNLSSLELGDSALYFCASSVGQQETQYFGPGTRLLVL.

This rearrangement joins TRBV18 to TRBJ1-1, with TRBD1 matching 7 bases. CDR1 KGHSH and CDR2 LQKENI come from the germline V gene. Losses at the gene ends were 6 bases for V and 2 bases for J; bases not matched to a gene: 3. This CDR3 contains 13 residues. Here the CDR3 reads CASSQGDNTEAFF. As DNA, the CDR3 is TGTGCCAGCTCGCAGGGGGATAACACTGAAGCTTTCTTT. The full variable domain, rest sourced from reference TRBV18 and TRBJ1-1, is NAGVMQNPRHLVRRRGQEARLRCSPMKGHSHVYWYRQLPEEGLKFMVYLQKENIIDESGMPKERFSAEFPKEGPSILRIQQVVRGDSAAYFCASSQGDNTEAFFGQGTRLTVV.

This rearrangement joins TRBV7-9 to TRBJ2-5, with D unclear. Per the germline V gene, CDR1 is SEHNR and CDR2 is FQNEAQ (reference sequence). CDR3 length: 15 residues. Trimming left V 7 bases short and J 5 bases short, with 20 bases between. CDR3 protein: CASTKPSSTRETQYF. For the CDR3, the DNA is TGTGCCAGCACCAAACCTTCCTCGACAAGGGAGACCCAGTACTTC.

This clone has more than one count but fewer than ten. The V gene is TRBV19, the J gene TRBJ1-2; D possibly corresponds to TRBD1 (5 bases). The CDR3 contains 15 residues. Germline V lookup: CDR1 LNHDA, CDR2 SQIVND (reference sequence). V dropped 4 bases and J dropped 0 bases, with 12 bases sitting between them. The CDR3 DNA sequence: TGTGCCAGTAGTACTTTGACAGCTGCTAACTATGGCTACACCTTC. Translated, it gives CASSTLTAANYGYTF.

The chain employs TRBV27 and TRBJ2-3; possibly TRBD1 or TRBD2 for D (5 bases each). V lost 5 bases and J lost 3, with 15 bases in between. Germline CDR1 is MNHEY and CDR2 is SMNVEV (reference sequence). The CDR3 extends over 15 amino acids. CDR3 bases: TGTGCCAGCAGTAGACCGGGACGGACGACAGATACGCAGTATTTT. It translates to CASSRPGRTTDTQYF.

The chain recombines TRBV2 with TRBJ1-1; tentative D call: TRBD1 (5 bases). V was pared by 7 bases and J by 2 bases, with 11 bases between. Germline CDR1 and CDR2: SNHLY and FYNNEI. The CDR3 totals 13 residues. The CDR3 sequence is CASTRDGNTEAFF. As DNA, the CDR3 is TGTGCCAGCACCCGGGACGGAAACACTGAAGCTTTCTTT.

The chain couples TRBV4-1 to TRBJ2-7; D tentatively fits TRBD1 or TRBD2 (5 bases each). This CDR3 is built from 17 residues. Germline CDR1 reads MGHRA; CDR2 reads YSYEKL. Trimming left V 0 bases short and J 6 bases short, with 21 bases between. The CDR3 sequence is CASSQDGVGQLASEQYF. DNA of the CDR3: TGCGCCAGCAGCCAAGACGGGGTGGGGCAGCTGGCCAGCGAGCAGTACTTC.

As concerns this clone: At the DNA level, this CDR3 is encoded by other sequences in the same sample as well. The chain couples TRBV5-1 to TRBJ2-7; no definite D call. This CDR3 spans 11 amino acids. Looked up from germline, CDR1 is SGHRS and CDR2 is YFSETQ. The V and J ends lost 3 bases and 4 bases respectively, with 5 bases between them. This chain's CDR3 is CASSSVYEQYF. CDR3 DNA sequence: TGCGCCAGCAGCTCCGTATACGAGCAGTACTTC.

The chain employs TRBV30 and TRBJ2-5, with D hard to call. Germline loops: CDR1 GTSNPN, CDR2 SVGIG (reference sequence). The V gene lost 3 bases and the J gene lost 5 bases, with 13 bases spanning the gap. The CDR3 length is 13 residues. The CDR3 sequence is CAWSLEFAETQYF. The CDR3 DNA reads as TGTGCCTGGAGCCTAGAGTTCGCGGAGACCCAGTACTTC.

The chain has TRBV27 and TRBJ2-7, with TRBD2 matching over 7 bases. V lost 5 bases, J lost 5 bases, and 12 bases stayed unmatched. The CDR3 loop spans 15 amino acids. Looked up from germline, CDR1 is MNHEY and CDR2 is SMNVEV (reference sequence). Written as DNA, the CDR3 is TGTGCCAGCAGTCATTCTGGGACTACCCCCCACGAGCAGTACTTC. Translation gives CASSHSGTTPHEQYF.

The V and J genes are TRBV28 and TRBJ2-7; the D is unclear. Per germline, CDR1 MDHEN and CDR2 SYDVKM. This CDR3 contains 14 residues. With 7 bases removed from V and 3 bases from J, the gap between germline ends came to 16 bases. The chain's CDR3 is CASIGLSGVYEQYF. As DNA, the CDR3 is TGTGCCAGCATTGGTCTGAGTGGGGTCTACGAGCAGTACTTC.

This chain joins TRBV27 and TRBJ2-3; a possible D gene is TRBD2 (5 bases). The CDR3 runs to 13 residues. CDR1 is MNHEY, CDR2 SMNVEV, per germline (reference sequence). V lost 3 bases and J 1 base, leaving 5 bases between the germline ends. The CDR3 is CASSLEGTDTQYF. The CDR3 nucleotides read TGTGCCAGCAGTTTGGAGGGCACAGATACGCAGTATTTT.